Listed here is a single T cell receptor beta chain. This entry belongs to a study of tumour-infiltrating T cells in Burkitt lymphoma. On the study more broadly: Repertoire clonality predicted overall and progression-free survival.

TCRdb keeps only in-frame clones here, not all; method: immunoSEQ multiplex PCR. The sample lists 4,000 to 5,000 clones, around 25% seen once, with more than 25% in the top ten. Germline V gives CDR1 MGHRA, CDR2 YSYEKL. The CDR3 is made up of 16 amino acids. V lost 3 bases to trimming and J lost 0 bases; unmatched junction nucleotides: 8. This receptor was obtained from a human donor with diffuse large B-cell lymphoma. The rearrangement links TRBV4-1 to TRBJ2-7, with 7 bases that match TRBD1. Material: tumor tissue. As DNA, the CDR3 is TGCGCCAGCAGCCATAGCGACGGGACAGCCTCCTACGAGCAGTACTTC. Amino acid sequence: CASSHSDGTASYEQYF.